Following are 9 T cell receptor beta chains from one sample sequenced in a study of neoadjuvant anti-PD-1 for oral cavity cancer. Sequencing was performed with immunoSEQ multiplex PCR; in TCRdb, only in-frame clones are kept and a portion is missing. This repertoire shows 15,000 or so clones, roughly 69% found once; its top ten account for less than 3%. Here the sequenced sample was PBMCs, taken before nivolumab (anti-PD-1) treatment. The receptors originated from a person between 35 and 79 years old with oral cavity squamous cell carcinoma.

The gene calls are TRBV9 and TRBJ2-1, with D perhaps matching TRBD1 or TRBD2 (5 bases each). Germline loops: CDR1 SGDLS, CDR2 YYNGEE. V was clipped by 5 bases and J by 0 bases, with 15 bases between them. The length of the CDR3 is 16 residues. Written as DNA, the CDR3 is TGTGCCAGCAGTCCCCCTGGGGGATACTCCTACAATGAGCAGTTCTTC. Its protein is CASSPPGGYSYNEQFF.

This sequence joins TRBV12-5 and TRBJ1-2; D ambiguous. V lost 4 bases and J lost 3, with 18 bases in between. The length of the CDR3 is 16 residues. Per the germline V gene, CDR1 is LGHNT and CDR2 is FRNRAP. CDR3 in amino acids: CASGSSMGNWYYGYTF. The CDR3 coding sequence is TGTGCTAGTGGTTCATCCATGGGGAACTGGTACTATGGCTACACCTTC.

This clone was seen just once. This chain uses TRBV10-3 with TRBJ1-1; D is uncertain. Trimming stripped 4 bases from V and 1 base from J, with 7 bases between. Germline CDR1 and CDR2: ENHRY and SYGVKD. There are 13 residues in the CDR3. The chain's CDR3 is CAISVEKNTEAFF. The CDR3 bases are TGTGCCATCAGTGTAGAAAAGAACACTGAAGCTTTCTTT.

This clone appeared a few times. The J gene is TRBJ1-1, the V gene TRBV7-9, with a possible D match to TRBD1 (5 bases). This CDR3 is built from 15 residues. CDR1 is SEHNR, CDR2 FQNEAQ, per germline (reference sequence). The V gene lost 3 bases and the J gene lost 0 bases, with 11 bases spanning the gap. The CDR3 coding sequence is TGTGCCAGCAGCTTCGGGGGAAGCATGAACACTGAAGCTTTCTTT. The encoded protein is CASSFGGSMNTEAFF.

This clone has a handful of counts. The chain couples TRBV7-9 to TRBJ2-7, with D possibly matching TRBD1 (6 bases). CDR1 and CDR2 (germline): SEHNR, FQNEAQ (reference sequence). This CDR3 region has 15 residues. Between the trimmed V and J ends, which lost 0 bases and 6 bases, there was a span of 15 bases. This CDR3 is CASSLASQGIREQYF. DNA for the CDR3: TGTGCCAGCAGCTTAGCGTCACAGGGAATACGCGAGCAGTACTTC.

The V call is TRBV6-6, the J call TRBJ2-7; D remains unclear. This CDR3 contains 14 residues. V was shortened by 2 bases and J by 2 bases, with 10 bases between the two germline ends. In germline, CDR1 is MNHNY, CDR2 SVGAGI (reference sequence). The CDR3 sequence: CASSYEHDTYEQYF. The DNA of the CDR3 is TGTGCCAGCAGTTACGAGCACGACACCTACGAGCAGTACTTC.

The V and J genes are TRBV5-4 and TRBJ1-2, with 8 bases lining up with TRBD1. CDR1 and CDR2 (germline): SGHNT, YYREEE (reference sequence). V was pared by 5 bases and J by 4 bases, with 7 bases of the junction left unmatched. The length of the CDR3 is 14 residues. In DNA form, the CDR3 reads TGTGCCAGCAGGTTACAGGGGGGCTCCTATGGCTACACCTTC. Translation: CASRLQGGSYGYTF. Looking up the rest from reference TRBV5-4 and TRBJ1-2 gives the full variable domain: ETGVTQSPTHLIKTRGQQVTLRCSSQSGHNTVSWYQQALGQGPQFIFQYYREEENGRGNFPPRFSGLQFPNYSSELNVNALELDDSALYLCASRLQGGSYGYTFGSGTRLTVV.

In this sample, this clone turned up a few times. The gene calls are TRBV5-1 and TRBJ1-3; D remains unclear. Trimming removed 1 base from V and 4 bases from J, with 12 bases in between. The CDR3 sequence is 15 residues long. Germline V gene lookup returns CDR1 SGHRS and CDR2 YFSETQ. Here the CDR3 reads CASSLTRAGGNTIYF. CDR3 DNA sequence: TGCGCCAGCAGCTTGACGAGGGCGGGAGGAAACACCATATATTTT.

The chain combines TRBV5-1 with TRBJ2-7; tentative D call: TRBD2 (5 bases). Trimming cost V 0 bases and J 0 bases, with 10 bases left between them. The CDR3 length is 15 residues. Germline CDR1 is SGHRS and CDR2 is YFSETQ. As DNA, the CDR3 is TGCGCCAGCAGCTTGGCCGGGGTTAGCTCCTACGAGCAGTACTTC. This encodes CASSLAGVSSYEQYF.